The next 22 T cell receptor beta chains were all read from a single sample in a study of T cells in localized non-small cell lung cancer. Assay used: immunoSEQ multiplex PCR; TCRdb lists only in-frame clones, some missing. The table has approximately 1,600 clones, under 30% seen once. The sequences come from lung tumor tissue, collected before any cancer treatment. The receptors come from a woman aged 40 to 75 with stage III lung adenocarcinoma.

Judged by abundance, this clone is medium-sized. This sequence joins TRBV4-1 and TRBJ2-5; 11 bases match TRBD2. Germline trimming cut 1 base from V and 3 bases from J; bases unmatched to any gene: 1. Per the germline V gene, CDR1 is MGHRA and CDR2 is YSYEKL. The CDR3 loop spans 15 amino acids. The CDR3 here is CASSQGSGREETQYF. The CDR3 nucleotides read TGCGCCAGCAGCCAAGGTAGCGGGAGGGAAGAGACCCAGTACTTC.

DNA for the CDR3: TGTGCCAGCAGTTACCCCCGGAGAGGAGAGAACACTGAAGCTTTCTTT. This encodes CASSYPRRGENTEAFF. The chain links TRBV6-8 to TRBJ1-1; no firm D call. The V gene lost 2 bases and the J gene lost 1 base, with 14 bases spanning the gap. The germline gives CDR1 MNHGY, CDR2 SAAAGT. This CDR3 spans 16 amino acids.

This CDR3 reads CASSMDDGRSGGYTF. In DNA form, the CDR3 reads TGTGCCAGTAGTATGGATGACGGACGGAGTGGTGGCTACACCTTC. The chain combines TRBV19 with TRBJ1-2; D gene uncertain. V shed 3 bases and J shed 7 bases, with 18 bases lying between them. CDR3 length: 15 residues. From germline, CDR1 is LNHDA and CDR2 SQIVND (reference sequence).

A single count supports this clone. This rearrangement joins TRBV10-3 to TRBJ1-5; D remains unclear. Germline CDR1 and CDR2: ENHRY and SYGVKD. The CDR3 is made up of 15 amino acids. Trimming removed 0 bases from V and 3 bases from J, with 9 bases in between. CDR3 nucleotides: TGTGCCATCAGTGAGTCGATTCAGAACAATCAGCCCCAGCATTTT. Protein sequence: CAISESIQNNQPQHF.

This clone turned up a few times. The V call is TRBV4-1, the J call TRBJ2-5, with 15 positions matching TRBD2. Trimming at V came to 3 bases and at J to 2 bases, leaving 10 bases not matched to a gene. The length of the CDR3 is 19 residues. Germline V gene lookup returns CDR1 MGHRA and CDR2 YSYEKL. CDR3 residues: CASSHPGLAGGPNQETQYF. The CDR3 nucleotides read TGCGCCAGCAGCCACCCAGGACTAGCGGGAGGGCCGAATCAAGAGACCCAGTACTTC.

By share, this clone counts as medium-sized. The chain carries TRBV11-3 and TRBJ2-1, with D unclear. Trimming removed 4 bases at V and 2 bases at J, with 9 bases between. The CDR3 consists of 14 residues. Germline V gene lookup returns CDR1 SGHNT and CDR2 YENEEA. The CDR3 region has the DNA TGTGCCAGCAGCTCTCTAGGGCCCTACAATGAGCAGTTCTTC. This encodes CASSSLGPYNEQFF.

The chain is built from TRBV5-1 and TRBJ1-6; perhaps TRBD1 as D (6 bases). CDR1 and CDR2 (germline): SGHRS, YFSETQ. Deletions cut 5 bases from V and 8 bases from J, with 14 bases between. This CDR3 contains 14 residues. CDR3: CASRPGDVDSPLHF. In DNA, the CDR3 is TGCGCCAGCAGACCAGGGGACGTGGATTCACCCCTCCACTTT.

This clone is medium-sized within its sample. This chain links TRBV6-8 with TRBJ2-3; perhaps D is TRBD1 or TRBD2 (6 bases each). The CDR3 is made up of 15 amino acids. Trimming removed 4 bases from V and 4 bases from J, with 15 bases in between. Germline V CDR1 and CDR2: MNHGY, SAAAGT. The CDR3 DNA sequence: TGTGCCAGCAGTTCCCCGGCCGGGGGCCCAGATACGCAGTATTTT. This sequence encodes CASSSPAGGPDTQYF.

J is TRBJ1-5 and V is TRBV30; TRBD1 might be the D (5 bases). V was trimmed by 2 bases and J by 3 bases, leaving 8 bases between them. Germline assignment: CDR1 GTSNPN and CDR2 SVGIG (reference sequence). This CDR3 has 13 residues. The CDR3, as DNA: TGTGCCTGGAGTCAGGACACCAATCAGCCCCAGCATTTT. Protein: CAWSQDTNQPQHF.

This sequence joins TRBV25-1 and TRBJ2-7; 7 bases map to TRBD1. The CDR3 spans 13 residues. V was clipped by 5 bases and J by 7 bases; unmatched bases: 8. Germline V lookup: CDR1 MGHDK, CDR2 SYGVNS. DNA of the CDR3: TGTGCCAGCAGTACCCAGACAGGGCTAGAGCAGTACTTC. Protein product: CASSTQTGLEQYF.

This chain joins TRBV15 and TRBJ2-1; D not certain. Per germline, CDR1 LNHNV and CDR2 YYDKDF (reference sequence). There are 16 residues in the CDR3. The V end was cut by 0 bases, the J end by 2 bases, with 11 bases between. The CDR3 region is CATSREGALPYNEQFF. CDR3 DNA sequence: TGTGCCACCAGCAGAGAAGGAGCGCTACCCTACAATGAGCAGTTCTTC.

The J gene is TRBJ1-2, the V gene TRBV6-1; D may be TRBD1 (6 bases). The CDR3 loop spans 14 amino acids. The germline V and J ends were trimmed by 0 bases and 4 bases, with 9 bases remaining between them. Germline V lookup: CDR1 MNHNS, CDR2 SASEGT. The CDR3 DNA sequence: TGTGCCAGCAGTGAAGCTACAGGGATCTATGGCTACACCTTC. This gives the protein CASSEATGIYGYTF.

By its share, this clone is medium-sized. The chain combines TRBV11-3 with TRBJ1-2, with D hard to call. The germline CDR1 and CDR2 sequences are SGHNT and YENEEA. V lost 3 bases and J lost 7, with 18 bases in between. The CDR3 extends over 15 amino acids. Written as DNA, the CDR3 is TGTGCCAGCAGCTTGGGCCCCTCAGGTTCTGGTGGCTACACCTTC. Its translation is CASSLGPSGSGGYTF.

This clone was counted between two and nine times. Other DNA sequences in the same sample also yield this CDR3. The V gene is TRBV14, the J gene TRBJ2-1; the D gene is possibly TRBD2 (6 bases). Germline CDR1 and CDR2: SGHDN and FVKESK. CDR3 length equals 15 residues. Trimming took 0 bases from V and 4 from J, leaving 10 bases between them. CDR3 protein: CASSQDRGRYNEQFF. CDR3 DNA sequence: TGTGCCAGCAGCCAAGATAGAGGGAGGTACAATGAGCAGTTCTTC.

By sample fraction, this clone is medium-sized (0.01 to 0.1%). The chain carries TRBV9 and TRBJ2-5; D unresolved. The CDR3 spans 14 residues. From germline, CDR1 is SGDLS and CDR2 YYNGEE. The ends were cut back, 5 bases at V and 3 bases at J, with 14 bases in the middle. CDR3 in amino acids: CASSEGLSEETQYF. CDR3 coding DNA: TGTGCCAGCAGTGAAGGGCTCTCCGAAGAGACCCAGTACTTC.

By share, this clone counts as medium-sized. This chain joins TRBV2 and TRBJ1-2; D unclear. The V gene lost 2 bases and the J gene lost 6 bases, with 16 bases spanning the gap. The length of the CDR3 is 15 residues. From germline, CDR1 is SNHLY and CDR2 FYNNEI. The CDR3 bases are TGTGCCAGCAGTGAAATCGGCCCCGAAAGCCATGGCTACACCTTC. Translated: CASSEIGPESHGYTF.

This chain uses TRBV29-1 with TRBJ2-5; D possibly corresponds to TRBD1 (5 bases). The CDR3 extends over 12 amino acids. Germline loops: CDR1 SQVTM, CDR2 ANQGSEA. V lost 7 bases, J lost 1 base, and 10 bases lay in between. The CDR3 DNA reads TGCAGCGGCAGGGTTTCCCAAGAGACCCAGTACTTC. This codes for CSGRVSQETQYF.

This clone was counted between two and nine times. This rearrangement joins TRBV6-8 to TRBJ2-2; D remains ambiguous. This CDR3 is built from 15 residues. V was pared by 4 bases and J by 3 bases, with 12 bases between. The germline CDR1 and CDR2 sequences are MNHGY and SAAAGT. The CDR3 loop reads CASSFPTLYTGELFF. As DNA, the CDR3 is TGTGCCAGCAGTTTTCCCACACTATACACCGGGGAGCTGTTTTTT.

This chain connects TRBV19 to TRBJ2-7; TRBD1 is a possible D gene (6 bases). This CDR3 comprises 11 residues. V lost 5 bases and J lost 7, with 9 bases in between. Germline assignment: CDR1 LNHDA and CDR2 SQIVND (reference sequence). In DNA, the CDR3 is TGTGCCAGTAGTGCCGGACAGGAGCAGTACTTC. Protein: CASSAGQEQYF.

This chain uses TRBV5-1 with TRBJ2-3, with 11 bases lining up with TRBD2. The CDR3 has 16 residues. V was pared by 4 bases and J by 6 bases, with 10 bases of the junction left unmatched. Germline V lookup: CDR1 SGHRS, CDR2 YFSETQ. The CDR3 sequence: CASSHPSGGYGDTQYF. The CDR3 nucleotides read TGCGCCAGCAGCCACCCTAGCGGGGGGTACGGGGATACGCAGTATTTT.

This clone was observed a few times. The rearrangement joins TRBV7-5 to TRBJ1-4; the table names TRBD1, a call not compared with the DNA. TRBV7-5 represents a pseudogene. The length of the CDR3 is 14 residues. This CDR3 is CASSLRGWSEKLFF. The DNA of the CDR3 is TGTGCCAGCAGCTTAAGGGGGTGGAGTGAAAAACTGTTTTTT.

In its sample, this clone was seen a few times. This sequence joins TRBV6-8 and TRBJ1-3; D unclear. The CDR3 has 16 residues. Trimming removed 0 bases at V and 0 bases at J, with 9 bases between. From germline, CDR1 is MNHGY and CDR2 SAAAGT. This CDR3 reads CASSYSAVNSGNTIYF. The CDR3 DNA is TGTGCCAGCAGTTACTCGGCGGTCAACTCTGGAAACACCATATATTTT.